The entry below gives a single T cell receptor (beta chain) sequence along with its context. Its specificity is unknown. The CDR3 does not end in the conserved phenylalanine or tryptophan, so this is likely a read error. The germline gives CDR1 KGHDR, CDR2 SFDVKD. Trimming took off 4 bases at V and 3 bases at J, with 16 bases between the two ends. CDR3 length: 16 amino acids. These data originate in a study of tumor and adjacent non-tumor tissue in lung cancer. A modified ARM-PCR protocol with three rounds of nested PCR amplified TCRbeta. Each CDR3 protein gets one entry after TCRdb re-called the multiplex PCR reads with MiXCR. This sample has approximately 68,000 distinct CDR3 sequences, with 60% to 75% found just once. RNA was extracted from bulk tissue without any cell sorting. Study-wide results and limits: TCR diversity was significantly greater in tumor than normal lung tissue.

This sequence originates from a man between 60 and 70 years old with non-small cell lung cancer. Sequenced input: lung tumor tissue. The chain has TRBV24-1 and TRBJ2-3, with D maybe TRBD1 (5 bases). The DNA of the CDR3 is TGTGCCACCAGTGAATATATGGGGCCGGAGACAGATACGCAGTATTAT. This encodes CATSEYMGPETDTQYY.